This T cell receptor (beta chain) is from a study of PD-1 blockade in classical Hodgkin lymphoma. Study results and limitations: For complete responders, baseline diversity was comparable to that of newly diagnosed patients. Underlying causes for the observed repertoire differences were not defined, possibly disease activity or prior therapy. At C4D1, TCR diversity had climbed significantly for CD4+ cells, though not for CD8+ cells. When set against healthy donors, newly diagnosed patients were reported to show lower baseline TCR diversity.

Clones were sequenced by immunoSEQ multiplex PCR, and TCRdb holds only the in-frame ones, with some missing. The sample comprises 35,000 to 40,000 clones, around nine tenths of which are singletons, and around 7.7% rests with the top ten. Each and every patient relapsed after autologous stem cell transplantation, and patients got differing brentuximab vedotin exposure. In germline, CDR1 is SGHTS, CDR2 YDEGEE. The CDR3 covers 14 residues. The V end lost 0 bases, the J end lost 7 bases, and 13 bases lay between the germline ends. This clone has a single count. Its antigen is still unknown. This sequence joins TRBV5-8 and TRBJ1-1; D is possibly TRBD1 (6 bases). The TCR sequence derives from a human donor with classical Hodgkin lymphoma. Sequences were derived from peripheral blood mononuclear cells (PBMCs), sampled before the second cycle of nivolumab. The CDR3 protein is CASSLEGGGIEAFF. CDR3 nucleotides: TGTGCCAGCAGCTTGGAGGGAGGGGGGATTGAAGCTTTCTTT.